These 25 T cell receptor beta chains originate from one sample sequenced in a study of T cell responses to AZD1222 COVID-19 vaccine. Repertoires were generated with immunoSEQ multiplex PCR, while TCRdb's copy carries only in-frame clones and drops some. Among approximately 74,000 clones listed, roughly 89% were seen once. The sequencing used peripheral blood, collected on day 0 of AZD1222 vaccination. The source of these receptors is an adult in good health.

The rearrangement joins TRBV30 to TRBJ1-1; TRBD1 aligns across 9 bases. The CDR3 covers 14 residues. The V gene's germline CDR1 is GTSNPN and CDR2 SVGIG (reference sequence). Trimming removed 4 bases from V and 5 bases from J; junction bases left unmatched: 8. CDR3 amino acids: CAWTPGQGWTEAFF. The CDR3 DNA is TGTGCCTGGACACCGGGACAGGGTTGGACTGAAGCTTTCTTT.

V gene TRBV27 combines with J gene TRBJ1-5; unclear D gene. Germline CDR1 is MNHEY and CDR2 is SMNVEV (reference sequence). V lost 3 bases, J lost 2 bases, and 5 bases lay in between. The CDR3 runs to 13 residues. CDR3 nucleotides: TGTGCCAGCAGTTTTCGTGGCAATCAGCCCCAGCATTTT. The encoded protein is CASSFRGNQPQHF.

The chain couples TRBV2 to TRBJ2-2; the match to TRBD2 covers 8 bases. The CDR3 loop spans 18 amino acids. Germline V gene sequence: CDR1 SNHLY, CDR2 FYNNEI. With V trimmed by 1 base and J by 2 bases, 9 bases remained unmatched. CDR3 sequence: CASSEGHHGLANTGELFF. The CDR3 region has the DNA TGTGCCAGCAGTGAAGGACACCACGGACTAGCAAACACCGGGGAGCTGTTTTTT.

This clone was recorded once. The chain recombines TRBV7-3 with TRBJ2-1, with 7 bases that match TRBD2. The germline gives CDR1 SGHTA, CDR2 FQGTGA. The CDR3 consists of 18 residues. Germline trimming cut 2 bases from V and 1 base from J; bases unmatched to any gene: 11. CDR3 DNA sequence: TGTGCCAGCAGCTTACTGGCTAGCGGCCCTGCGTCCTACAATGAGCAGTTCTTC. This codes for CASSLLASGPASYNEQFF.

The chain is built from TRBV20-1 and TRBJ1-1; D not resolved. V gave up 0 bases and J gave up 10 bases, with 9 bases separating them. CDR1 is DFQATT and CDR2 is SNEGSKA in the germline V gene (reference sequence). The CDR3 is 11 amino acids. The CDR3 reads CSARESGVAFF. CDR3 coding DNA: TGCAGTGCTAGAGAGTCTGGGGTAGCTTTCTTT.

J is TRBJ2-7 and V is TRBV27; TRBD1 is a possible D gene (6 bases). CDR3 size: 14 residues. V was cut by 7 bases and J by 3 bases, with 16 bases left in between. The germline gives CDR1 MNHEY, CDR2 SMNVEV (reference sequence). CDR3 loop: CASISTGGIYEQYF. In DNA, the CDR3 is TGTGCCAGCATCTCGACTGGGGGCATCTACGAGCAGTACTTC.

This clone was found a few times. The chain couples TRBV28 to TRBJ1-4, with D unresolved. Trimming removed 2 bases at V and 5 bases at J, with 15 bases between. This CDR3 spans 16 amino acids. Germline CDR1 and CDR2: MDHEN and SYDVKM. CDR3 in DNA: TGTGCCAGCAGTTTAATGCTTACCGTCACAAATGAAAAACTGTTTTTT. Translation gives CASSLMLTVTNEKLFF.

This chain connects TRBV6-8 to TRBJ1-6, with D possibly TRBD1 on 6 matching bases. Germline V gene data show CDR1 as MNHGY and CDR2 as SAAAGT. The CDR3 contains 20 residues. Trimming cost V 0 bases and J 0 bases, with 18 bases left between them. The CDR3 sequence: CASSYSIGQPKSSYNSPLHF. The CDR3 coding sequence is TGTGCCAGCAGTTACTCTATTGGACAGCCAAAGAGCTCCTATAATTCACCCCTCCACTTT.

V is TRBV10-3 and J is TRBJ2-7; maybe TRBD2 (5 bases). CDR3 length: 14 amino acids. Trimming removed 11 bases from V and 3 bases from J, with 20 bases in between. Per germline, CDR1 ENHRY and CDR2 SYGVKD. In DNA form, the CDR3 reads TGTGCCGCCGGGGAGACCCGGGCGAGCTACGAGCAGTACTTC. It is translated as CAAGETRASYEQYF.

The V and J genes are TRBV2 and TRBJ2-2; the match to TRBD2 covers 12 bases. J was trimmed by 3 bases and V by 6 bases; bases with no gene match: 11. Germline CDR1 and CDR2: SNHLY and FYNNEI. The CDR3 runs 18 residues. The CDR3, as DNA: TGTGCCAGCAGGGTGGAGCTAGCGGGGGGGCCAGACACCGGGGAGCTGTTTTTT. Its translation: CASRVELAGGPDTGELFF.

V usage is TRBV5-1 and J usage is TRBJ1-1, with D possibly TRBD1 on 5 matching bases. V was shortened by 4 bases and J by 11 bases, with 12 bases between the two germline ends. The CDR3 has 11 residues. The germline V gene encodes CDR1 SGHRS and CDR2 YFSETQ. The DNA of the CDR3 is TGCGCCAGCAGCGCCCAGGGTTGGGCTTTCTTT. It encodes CASSAQGWAFF.

The chain employs TRBV2 and TRBJ1-2; no clear D gene. V gave up 6 bases and J gave up 0 bases, with 14 bases separating them. Germline V gene sequence: CDR1 SNHLY, CDR2 FYNNEI. The CDR3 covers 15 residues. The CDR3 DNA sequence: TGTGCCAGCAGGAGGGTGGACCCGGCTAACTATGGCTACACCTTC. This encodes CASRRVDPANYGYTF. The full variable domain, its missing parts supplied by reference TRBV2 and TRBJ1-2, is EPEVTQTPSHQVTQMGQEVILRCVPISNHLYFYWYRQILGQKVEFLVSFYNNEISEKSEIFDDQFSVERPDGSNFTLKIRSTKLEDSAMYFCASRRVDPANYGYTFGSGTRLTVV.

The chain recombines TRBV19 with TRBJ1-6; no clear D. The CDR3 sequence is 15 residues long. Germline V CDR1 and CDR2: LNHDA, SQIVND (reference sequence). Trimming left V 3 bases short and J 0 bases short, with 6 bases between. The CDR3 DNA is TGTGCCAGTAGTATGGGAAGCTCCTATAATTCACCCCTCCACTTT. Its protein product is CASSMGSSYNSPLHF.

The CDR3 nucleotides are TGTGCCAGCAGCCGGACTAGCGGGGGCACAGATACGCAGTATTTT. Its translation: CASSRTSGGTDTQYF. The V gene is TRBV6-4, the J gene TRBJ2-3; 12 bases are a match to TRBD2. This CDR3 spans 15 amino acids. Germline CDR1 and CDR2: MRHNA and SNTAGT. Losses at the gene ends were 6 bases for V and 1 base for J; bases not matched to a gene: 2.

V gene TRBV24-1 combines with J gene TRBJ1-2; D uncertain. V dropped 10 bases and J dropped 6 bases, with 11 bases sitting between them. Germline values: CDR1 KGHDR, CDR2 SFDVKD. The CDR3 sequence is 11 residues long. The CDR3 loop reads CATGDPHGYTF. In nucleotides, the CDR3 is TGTGCCACTGGAGATCCCCATGGCTACACCTTC.

J is TRBJ2-6 and V is TRBV7-3, with D maybe TRBD2 (6 bases). Trimming pared 5 bases from V and 0 bases from J, leaving 14 bases between. CDR1 SGHTA and CDR2 FQGTGA come from the germline V gene. The CDR3 runs 17 residues. CDR3 sequence (DNA): TGTGCCAGCAGCCCGGTGGAGGGTATCTCTGGGGCCAACGTCCTGACTTTC. It specifies CASSPVEGISGANVLTF.

The CDR3 region is CASSFAGQGNQETQYF. DNA for the CDR3: TGTGCCAGCAGCTTCGCAGGACAGGGTAACCAAGAGACCCAGTACTTC. V is TRBV7-2 and J is TRBJ2-5, with 8 bases that match TRBD1. Trimming cost V 3 bases and J 0 bases; bases outside gene matches: 6. Germline loops: CDR1 SGHTA, CDR2 FQGNSA. The CDR3 length is 16 residues.

This clone is a singleton in its sample. The chain carries TRBV30 and TRBJ2-5, with a possible D match to TRBD2 (6 bases). CDR1 GTSNPN and CDR2 SVGIG come from the germline V gene (reference sequence). V was cut by 5 bases and J by 5 bases, with 15 bases left in between. The CDR3 sequence is 13 residues long. The CDR3 spells CAWSLAFRETQYF. The CDR3 DNA is TGTGCCTGGTCTCTAGCGTTTCGGGAGACCCAGTACTTC. Looking up the rest from reference TRBV30 and TRBJ2-5 gives the full variable domain: SQTIHQWPATLVQPVGSPLSLECTVEGTSNPNLYWYRQAAGRGLQLLFYSVGIGQISSEVPQNLSASRPQDRQFILSSKKLLLSDSGFYLCAWSLAFRETQYFGPGTRLLVL.

The V gene is TRBV21-1, the J gene TRBJ1-1. TRBV21-1 is deemed a pseudogene. The CDR3 covers 14 residues. CDR3 nucleotides: TGTGCCAGCAGCAAAGATCCGTTGAACACTGAAGCTTTCTTT. It translates to CASSKDPLNTEAFF.

This rearrangement joins TRBV29-1 to TRBJ2-7; D is undetermined. The CDR3 covers 15 residues. V lost 1 base, J lost 3 bases, and 16 bases lay in between. Looked up from germline, CDR1 is SQVTM and CDR2 is ANQGSEA. The CDR3 reads CSVEGHGAVHYEQYF. The CDR3 DNA follows: TGCAGCGTTGAAGGCCACGGCGCCGTACACTACGAGCAGTACTTC.

This clone has just one count. The chain uses TRBV28 and TRBJ2-7; TRBD1 agrees at 10 bases. The CDR3 spans 14 residues. J gave up 4 bases and V 7 bases, and 7 bases lay outside the gene matches. CDR1 and CDR2 from the germline V gene are MDHEN and SYDVKM. CDR3 sequence reads: CASTTGTGVYEQYF. The CDR3 coding sequence is TGTGCCAGCACTACCGGGACAGGGGTATACGAGCAGTACTTC. The full variable domain, completed using reference TRBV28 and TRBJ2-7, is DVKVTQSSRYLVKRTGEKVFLECVQDMDHENMFWYRQDPGLGLRLIYFSYDVKMKEKGDIPEGYSVSREKKERFSLILESASTNQTSMYLCASTTGTGVYEQYFGPGTRLTVT.

This clone came up a few times. Different DNA sequences within this sample yield the same CDR3. The chain employs TRBV6-5 and TRBJ2-7; 9 nucleotides match TRBD1. V lost 5 bases to trimming and J lost 4 bases; unmatched junction nucleotides: 6. Germline V gives CDR1 MNHEY, CDR2 SVGAGI. The CDR3 has 14 residues. In DNA, the CDR3 is TGTGCCAGCAGTCCGGGACAGGGATCTTACGAGCAGTACTTC. This encodes CASSPGQGSYEQYF.

The CDR3 is CASSFRGLAGYQETQYF. CDR3 coding DNA: TGTGCCAGCAGTTTTAGAGGTCTAGCTGGGTACCAAGAGACCCAGTACTTC. The genes are TRBV27 and TRBJ2-5, with D possibly being TRBD2 (5 bases). This CDR3 has 17 amino acids. Trimming cost V 3 bases and J 0 bases, with 17 bases left between them. Germline CDR1 reads MNHEY; CDR2 reads SMNVEV (reference sequence).

V and J are TRBV28 and TRBJ1-5; perhaps TRBD1 as D (6 bases). Looked up from germline, CDR1 is MDHEN and CDR2 is SYDVKM. CDR3 length equals 15 residues. V dropped 5 bases and J dropped 2 bases, with 13 bases sitting between them. The CDR3: CASSHRVLGNQPQHF. CDR3 nucleotide sequence: TGTGCCAGCAGTCACAGGGTTTTGGGCAATCAGCCCCAGCATTTT.

The gene calls are TRBV27 and TRBJ2-3; 10 bases agree with TRBD1. Germline CDR1 MNHEY, CDR2 SMNVEV (reference sequence). The CDR3 covers 14 residues. V lost 7 bases, J lost 5 bases, and 6 bases stayed unmatched. The CDR3 loop reads CASIDRGRVDTQYF. The CDR3 coding sequence is TGTGCCAGCATAGACAGGGGGCGGGTAGATACGCAGTATTTT.